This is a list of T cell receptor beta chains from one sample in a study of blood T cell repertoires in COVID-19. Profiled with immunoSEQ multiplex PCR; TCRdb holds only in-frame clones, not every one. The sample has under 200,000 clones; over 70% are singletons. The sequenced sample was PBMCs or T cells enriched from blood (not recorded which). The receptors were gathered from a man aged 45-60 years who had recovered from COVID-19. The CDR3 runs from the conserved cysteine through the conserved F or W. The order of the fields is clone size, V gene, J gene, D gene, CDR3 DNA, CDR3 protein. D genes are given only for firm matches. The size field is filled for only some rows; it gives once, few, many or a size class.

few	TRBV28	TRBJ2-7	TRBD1	TGTGCCAGCAGTCCTCCGGGACAGGGGATTGGGGAGCAGTACTTC	CASSPPGQGIGEQYF
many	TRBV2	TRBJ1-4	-	TGTGCCAGCATGGCGGGAAATGAAAAACTGTTTTTT	CASMAGNEKLFF
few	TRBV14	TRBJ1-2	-	TGTGCCAGCAGCCAAGATAGCAAGGGGTATGGCTACACCTTC	CASSQDSKGYGYTF
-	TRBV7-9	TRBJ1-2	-	TGTGCCAGCAGCTTGGGGACACGAGACTACACCTTC	CASSLGTRDYTF
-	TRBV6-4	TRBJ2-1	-	TGTGCCAGCAGTGACTCGACTTGGCGGGACAGCAACTACAATGAGCAGTTCTTC	CASSDSTWRDSNYNEQFF
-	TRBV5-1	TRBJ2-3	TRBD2	TGCGCCAGCAGCTTAGAGCGGGGTACAGATACGCAGTATTTT	CASSLERGTDTQYF
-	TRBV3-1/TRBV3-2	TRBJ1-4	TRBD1	TGTGCCAGCAGTGCAGCGGGACAGGGGGTTTTTAATGAAAAACTGTTTTTT	CASSAAGQGVFNEKLFF
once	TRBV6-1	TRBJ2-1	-	TGTGCCAGCAAGGGGCCACTCCTGGGGGAGCAGTTCTTC	CASKGPLLGEQFF
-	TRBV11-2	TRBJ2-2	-	TGTGCCAGCAGCGTAAGATCTGCAGGCACCGGGGAGCTGTTTTTT	CASSVRSAGTGELFF
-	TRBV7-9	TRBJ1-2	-	TGTGCCAGCAGCTTATCCGGGGGGCGCTCATATGGCTACACCTTC	CASSLSGGRSYGYTF
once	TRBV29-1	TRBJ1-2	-	TGCAGCGTTGAGGCCGTGACAGGCGGCCGTGGCTACACCTTC	CSVEAVTGGRGYTF
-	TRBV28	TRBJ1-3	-	TGTGCCAGCAGTATAAGGGACACTGGAAACACCATATATTTT	CASSIRDTGNTIYF
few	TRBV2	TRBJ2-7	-	TGTGCCAGCAGATCTAGCTACCTTAGCTCCTACGAGCAGTACTTC	CASRSSYLSSYEQYF
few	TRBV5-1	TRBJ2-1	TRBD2	TGCGCCAGCAGCGTTACCGGGACTACCTTCAATGAGCAGTTCTTC	CASSVTGTTFNEQFF
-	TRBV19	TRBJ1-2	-	TGTGCCAGTAGCCCTTTAGGGGATCACCGTGGCTACACCTTC	CASSPLGDHRGYTF
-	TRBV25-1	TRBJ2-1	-	TGTGCCAGCTCCAGGAGAGGGGGCTCCTACAATGAGCAGTTCTTC	CASSRRGGSYNEQFF
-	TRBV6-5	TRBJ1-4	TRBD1	TGTGCCAGCACCCGGGACAGCAAAAAACTGTTTTTT	CASTRDSKKLFF
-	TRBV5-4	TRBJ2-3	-	TGTGCCAGCAGCTTGCCGGGGAACGCAGATACGCAGTATTTT	CASSLPGNADTQYF
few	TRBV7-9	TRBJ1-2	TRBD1	TGTGCCAGCAGCTCCGACAGGGCGCTTGGACGTGGTAGCTACACCTTC	CASSSDRALGRGSYTF
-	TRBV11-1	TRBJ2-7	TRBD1	TGTGCCAGCAGCTTAGGAGACAGGGACGAGCAGTACTTC	CASSLGDRDEQYF
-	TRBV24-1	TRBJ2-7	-	TGTGCCACCAGTACAGCCCAATTCTACGAGCAGTACTTC	CATSTAQFYEQYF
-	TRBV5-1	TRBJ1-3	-	TGCGCCAGCACCCCCACGGGGGGATCTGGAAACACCATATATTTT	CASTPTGGSGNTIYF
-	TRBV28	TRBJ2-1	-	TGTGCCAGCAGTTCCGAAGCGGGCGGCTCCTACAATGAGCAGTTCTTC	CASSSEAGGSYNEQFF
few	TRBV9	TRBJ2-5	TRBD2	TGTGCCAGCAGCGTAGGACTAGCCCACCAAGAGACCCAGTACTTC	CASSVGLAHQETQYF
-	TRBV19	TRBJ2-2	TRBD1	TGTGCCAGTAGTCCCTGGACAGGCGATACCGGGGAGCTGTTTTTT	CASSPWTGDTGELFF
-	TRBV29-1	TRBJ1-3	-	TGCGGAGTGGGGGGGTCTGGAAACACCATATATTTT	CGVGGSGNTIYF
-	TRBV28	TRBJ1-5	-	TGTGCCAGCAGATCAGAGACAGGTACCTATAGCAATCAGCCCCAGCATTTT	CASRSETGTYSNQPQHF
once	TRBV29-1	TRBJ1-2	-	TGCAGCGTTGGGACAGCCGGGTATGGCTACACCTTC	CSVGTAGYGYTF
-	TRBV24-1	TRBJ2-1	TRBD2	TGTGCCACACCCCTCGGGACTAGCCCTAATGAGCAGTTCTTC	CATPLGTSPNEQFF
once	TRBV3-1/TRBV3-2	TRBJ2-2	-	TGTGCCAGCAGCCAAGATCGAGGTTCCGGGGAGCTGTTTTTT	CASSQDRGSGELFF
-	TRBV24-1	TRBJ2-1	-	TGTGCCACCAGTGACACTCGACTGAGCTCCTACAATGAGCAGTTCTTC	CATSDTRLSSYNEQFF
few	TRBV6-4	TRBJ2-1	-	TGTGCCAGCAGTGACTGGCCGCGGGACCATGAGCAGTTCTTC	CASSDWPRDHEQFF
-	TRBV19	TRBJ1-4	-	TGTGCCACCCAAACAAACCGGGTCTCGAATGAAAAACTGTTTTTT	CATQTNRVSNEKLFF
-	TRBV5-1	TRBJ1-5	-	TGCGCCAGCAGCCCCGGTTTCGGGGATGAGAATCAGCCCCAGCATTTT	CASSPGFGDENQPQHF
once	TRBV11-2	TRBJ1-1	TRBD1	TGTGCCAGCAGCTTAGTTGGGACAGGGTATACTGAAGCTTTCTTT	CASSLVGTGYTEAFF
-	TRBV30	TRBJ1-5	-	TGTGCCTGGAGCAATACAGGAAGGGTGGGTCAGCCCCAGCATTTT	CAWSNTGRVGQPQHF
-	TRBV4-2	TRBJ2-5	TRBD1	TGTGCCAGCAGCCAAGAAGACAGGGTCGGGGAGACCCAGTACTTC	CASSQEDRVGETQYF
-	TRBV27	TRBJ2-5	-	TGTGCCAGCAGTTTAACGGCAGGCTCCTCAGAGACCCAGTACTTC	CASSLTAGSSETQYF
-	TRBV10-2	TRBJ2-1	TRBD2	TGCGCCAGCAGTGATGTGGGGACTAGAGTCAGTGAGCAGTTCTTC	CASSDVGTRVSEQFF
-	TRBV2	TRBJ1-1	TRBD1	TGTGCCAGCCAGGGACAGATGAACACTGAAGCTTTCTTT	CASQGQMNTEAFF
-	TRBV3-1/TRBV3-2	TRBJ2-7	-	TGTGCCAGCAGCCAAGATTTAGGGGTATCCCTACGAGGGCAGTACTTC	CASSQDLGVSLRGQYF
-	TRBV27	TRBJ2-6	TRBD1	TGTGCCAGCAGTTTATTCGGACAGGGCATTGTCTCTGGGGCCAACGTCCTGACTTTC	CASSLFGQGIVSGANVLTF
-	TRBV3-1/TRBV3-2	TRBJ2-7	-	TGTGCCAGCAGCCAAGATTCGGCTAGAACTCTCGAGCAGTACTTC	CASSQDSARTLEQYF
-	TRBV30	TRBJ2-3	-	TGTGCCTGGAGAGATGGGCAGGATAACCCCACAGATACGCAGTATTTT	CAWRDGQDNPTDTQYF
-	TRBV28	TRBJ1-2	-	TGTGCCAGCAGTCTTTCGGGGGGTATCAGTAATGGCTACACCTTC	CASSLSGGISNGYTF
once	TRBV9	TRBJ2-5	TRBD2	TGTGCCAGCAGCGTAGGAGCTAGCGGGGGCGTAGAGACCCAGTACTTC	CASSVGASGGVETQYF
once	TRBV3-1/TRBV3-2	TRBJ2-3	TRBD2	TGTGCCAGCAGCCCGAAGGTGCCGGGACTAGTAGAAACAGATACGCAGTATTTT	CASSPKVPGLVETDTQYF
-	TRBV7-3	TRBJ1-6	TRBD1	TGTGCCAGCAGCTTCGAGGGACAGGGGAATTCACCCCTCCACTTT	CASSFEGQGNSPLHF
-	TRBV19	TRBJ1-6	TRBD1	TGTGCCAGTAGTATTTCACTTCTACAGGGGGTAGGTAATTCACCCCTCCACTTT	CASSISLLQGVGNSPLHF
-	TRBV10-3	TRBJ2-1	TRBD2	TGTGCCATCAGTGGAGGGGCGGGAGAGGTACGCTCCTACAATGAGCAGTTCTTC	CAISGGAGEVRSYNEQFF
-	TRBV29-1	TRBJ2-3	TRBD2	TGCAGCGTTGAGGGGACTAGCGGGAGTACAGATACGCAGTATTTT	CSVEGTSGSTDTQYF
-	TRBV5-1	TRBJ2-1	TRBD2	TGCGCCAGCCATAGCGGGGGGCCTAGCTCCTACAATGAGCAGTTCTTC	CASHSGGPSSYNEQFF
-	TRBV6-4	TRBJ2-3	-	TGTGCCAGCAGTGACTCGGGTAGCGTTAGCACAGATACGCAGTATTTT	CASSDSGSVSTDTQYF
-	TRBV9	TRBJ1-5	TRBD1	TGTGCCAGCAGCGTAGGCCCAGGGACAGATCAGCCCCAGCATTTT	CASSVGPGTDQPQHF
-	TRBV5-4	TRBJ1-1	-	TGTGCCAGCAGCTTAACAGGGAGCGGCGAAGCTTTCTTT	CASSLTGSGEAFF
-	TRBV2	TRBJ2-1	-	TGTGCCAGCAACTCGTTGGGAGGGGGTGAGCAGTTCTTC	CASNSLGGGEQFF